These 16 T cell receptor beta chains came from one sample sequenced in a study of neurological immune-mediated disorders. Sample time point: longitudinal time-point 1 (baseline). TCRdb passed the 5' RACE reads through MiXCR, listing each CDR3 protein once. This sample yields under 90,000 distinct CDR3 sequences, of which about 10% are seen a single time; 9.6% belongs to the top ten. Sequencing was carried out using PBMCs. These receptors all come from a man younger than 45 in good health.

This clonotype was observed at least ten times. CDR3 in DNA: TGTGCCAGCAGCTCCAATAGCGGGAGGTTTGCAGAGACCCAGTACTTC. Translation: CASSSNSGRFAETQYF. The V gene is TRBV7-9, the J gene TRBJ2-5; 10 bases match TRBD2. The CDR3 has 16 residues. Germline V gene lookup returns CDR1 SEHNR and CDR2 FQNEAQ (reference sequence). The J segment lost 4 bases and the V segment lost 4 bases, leaving 9 bases of the junction unmatched.

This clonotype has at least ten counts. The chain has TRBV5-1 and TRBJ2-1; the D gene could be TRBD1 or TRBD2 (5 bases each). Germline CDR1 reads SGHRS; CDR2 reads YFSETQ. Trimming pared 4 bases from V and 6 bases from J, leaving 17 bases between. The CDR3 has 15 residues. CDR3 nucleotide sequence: TGCGCCAGCAGCCCCCCGGGACCCAAAACCAATGAGCAGTTCTTC. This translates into CASSPPGPKTNEQFF.

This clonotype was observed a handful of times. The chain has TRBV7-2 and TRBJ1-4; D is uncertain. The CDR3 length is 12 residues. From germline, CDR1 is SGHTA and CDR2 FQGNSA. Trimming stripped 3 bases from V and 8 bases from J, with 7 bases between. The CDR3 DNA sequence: TGTGCCAGCAGCTTTAATGGGGAAAAACTGTTTTTT. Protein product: CASSFNGEKLFF.

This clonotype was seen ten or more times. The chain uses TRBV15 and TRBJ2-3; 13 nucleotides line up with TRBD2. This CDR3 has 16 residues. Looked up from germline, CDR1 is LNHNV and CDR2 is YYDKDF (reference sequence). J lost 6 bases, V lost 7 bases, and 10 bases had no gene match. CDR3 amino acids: CATMRGLAGAPDTQYF. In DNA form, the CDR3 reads TGTGCCACCATGAGAGGACTAGCGGGAGCTCCCGATACGCAGTATTTT.

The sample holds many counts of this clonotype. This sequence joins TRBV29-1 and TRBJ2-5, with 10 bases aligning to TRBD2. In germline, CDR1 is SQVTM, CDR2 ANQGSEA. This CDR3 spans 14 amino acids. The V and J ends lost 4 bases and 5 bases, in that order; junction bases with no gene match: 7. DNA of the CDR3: TGCAGCGTTGGTCCTAGCGGGAGTGATGAGACCCAGTACTTC. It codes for CSVGPSGSDETQYF.

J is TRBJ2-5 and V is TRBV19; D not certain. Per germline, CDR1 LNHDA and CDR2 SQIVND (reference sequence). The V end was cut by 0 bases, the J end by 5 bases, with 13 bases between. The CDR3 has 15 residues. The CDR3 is CASSIDPERVETQYF. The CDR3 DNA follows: TGTGCCAGTAGTATAGATCCTGAGAGAGTGGAGACCCAGTACTTC.

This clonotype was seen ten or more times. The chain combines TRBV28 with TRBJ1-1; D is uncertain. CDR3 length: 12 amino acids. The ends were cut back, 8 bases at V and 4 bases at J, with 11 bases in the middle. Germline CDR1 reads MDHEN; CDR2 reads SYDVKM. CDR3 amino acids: CASHNWGTEAFF. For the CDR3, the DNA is TGTGCCAGCCACAACTGGGGCACTGAAGCTTTCTTT.

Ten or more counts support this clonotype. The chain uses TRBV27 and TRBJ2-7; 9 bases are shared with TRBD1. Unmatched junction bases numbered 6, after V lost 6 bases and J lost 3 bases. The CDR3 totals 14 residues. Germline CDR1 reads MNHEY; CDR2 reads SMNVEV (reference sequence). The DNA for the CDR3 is TGTGCCAGCAGACGTGGGACAGGGAACTACGAGCAGTACTTC. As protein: CASRRGTGNYEQYF.

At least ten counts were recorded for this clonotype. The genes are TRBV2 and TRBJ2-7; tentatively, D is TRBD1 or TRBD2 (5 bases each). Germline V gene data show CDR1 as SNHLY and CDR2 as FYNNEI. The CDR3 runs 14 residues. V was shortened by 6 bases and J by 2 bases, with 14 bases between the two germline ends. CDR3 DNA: TGTGCCAGCAGGATGGGACCCTACACCTACGAGCAGTACTTC. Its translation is CASRMGPYTYEQYF. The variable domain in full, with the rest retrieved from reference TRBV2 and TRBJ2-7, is EPEVTQTPSHQVTQMGQEVILRCVPISNHLYFYWYRQILGQKVEFLVSFYNNEISEKSEIFDDQFSVERPDGSNFTLKIRSTKLEDSAMYFCASRMGPYTYEQYFGPGTRLTVT.

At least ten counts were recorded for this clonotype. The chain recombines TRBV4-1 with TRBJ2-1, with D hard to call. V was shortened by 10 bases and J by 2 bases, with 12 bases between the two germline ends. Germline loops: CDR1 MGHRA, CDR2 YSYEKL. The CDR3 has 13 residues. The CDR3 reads CATALSTYNEQFF. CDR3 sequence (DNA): TGCGCCACCGCTTTATCTACCTACAATGAGCAGTTCTTC.

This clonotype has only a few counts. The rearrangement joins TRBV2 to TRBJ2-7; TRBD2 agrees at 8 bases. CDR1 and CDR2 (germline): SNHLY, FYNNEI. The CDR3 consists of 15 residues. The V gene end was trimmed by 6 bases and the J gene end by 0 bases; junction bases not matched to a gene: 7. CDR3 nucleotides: TGTGCCAGCAGGAGACTAGCGCCTAGCTCCTACGAGCAGTACTTC. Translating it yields CASRRLAPSSYEQYF.

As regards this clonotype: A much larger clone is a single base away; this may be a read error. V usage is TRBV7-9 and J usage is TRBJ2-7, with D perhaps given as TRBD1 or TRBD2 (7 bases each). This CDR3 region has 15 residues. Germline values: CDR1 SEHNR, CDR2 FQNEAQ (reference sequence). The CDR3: CASILGGLAVYEQYF. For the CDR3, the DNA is TGTGCCAGCATCTTAGGGGGCCTAGCGGTATACGAGCAGTACTTC.

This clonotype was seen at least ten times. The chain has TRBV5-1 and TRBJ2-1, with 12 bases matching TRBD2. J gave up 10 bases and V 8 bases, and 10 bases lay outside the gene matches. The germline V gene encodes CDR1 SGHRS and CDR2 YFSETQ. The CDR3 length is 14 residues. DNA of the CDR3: TGCGCCAGTCAACTAGCGGGAGGAGAGAACGAGCAGTTCTTC. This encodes CASQLAGGENEQFF.

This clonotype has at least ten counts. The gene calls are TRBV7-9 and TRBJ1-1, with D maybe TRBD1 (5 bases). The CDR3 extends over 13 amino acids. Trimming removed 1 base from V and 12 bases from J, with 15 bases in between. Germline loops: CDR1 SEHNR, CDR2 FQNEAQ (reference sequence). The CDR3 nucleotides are TGTGCCAGCAGCTTAGGGGGGACGGGCCGAACTTTCTTT. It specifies CASSLGGTGRTFF.

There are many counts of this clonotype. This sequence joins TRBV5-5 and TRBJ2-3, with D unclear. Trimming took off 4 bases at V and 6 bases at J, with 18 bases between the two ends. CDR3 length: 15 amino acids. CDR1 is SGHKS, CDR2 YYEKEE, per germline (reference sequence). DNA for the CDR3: TGTGCCAGCAGCACTATCCCTCAGTCGGCCGATACGCAGTATTTT. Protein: CASSTIPQSADTQYF.

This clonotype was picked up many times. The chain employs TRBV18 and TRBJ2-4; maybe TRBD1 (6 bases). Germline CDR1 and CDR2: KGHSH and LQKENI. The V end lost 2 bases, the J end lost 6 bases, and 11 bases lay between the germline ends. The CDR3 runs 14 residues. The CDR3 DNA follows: TGTGCCAGCTCACCAAAGGGGGTTGGAAACATTCAGTACTTC. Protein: CASSPKGVGNIQYF.